The 22 T cell receptor beta chains reported below all come from one sample, sequenced in a study of T cells in narcolepsy. Profiling relied on immunoSEQ multiplex PCR, and the TCRdb table lists in-frame clones only, not all of them. The table shows roughly 40,000 clones, with about 85% occurring only once. The sequencing input was CD45RA- memory CD4+ T cells from PBMCs. The source is a human donor with narcolepsy.

About this clone itself: The sample holds other DNA sequences that translate to the same CDR3. The chain links TRBV9 to TRBJ2-1; 7 bases map to TRBD2. The J segment lost 2 bases and the V segment lost 2 bases, leaving 4 bases of the junction unmatched. There are 15 residues in the CDR3. Germline V CDR1 and CDR2: SGDLS, YYNGEE. CDR3 region: CASSVGSGAYNEQFF. Written as DNA, the CDR3 is TGTGCCAGCAGCGTCGGAAGCGGGGCCTACAATGAGCAGTTCTTC.

The CDR3 here is CASSFNTDTQYF. For the CDR3, the DNA is TGCGCCAGCAGCTTTAACACAGATACGCAGTATTTT. The chain employs TRBV5-1 and TRBJ2-3, with D unclear. The V end was cut by 2 bases, the J end by 2 bases, with 3 bases between. Germline assignment: CDR1 SGHRS and CDR2 YFSETQ. This CDR3 has 12 amino acids.

V gene TRBV6-5 combines with J gene TRBJ2-2, with TRBD2 matching 9 bases. The CDR3 length is 14 residues. The germline gives CDR1 MNHEY, CDR2 SVGAGI. V was clipped by 10 bases and J by 7 bases; unmatched bases: 10. CDR3: CATQSGGFGGELFF. The CDR3, as DNA: TGTGCCACCCAGAGCGGGGGGTTCGGCGGGGAGCTGTTTTTT.

The V and J genes are TRBV2 and TRBJ1-4; D is uncertain. Trimming left V 7 bases short and J 4 bases short, with 13 bases between. Germline CDR1 SNHLY, CDR2 FYNNEI. This CDR3 comprises 14 residues. The CDR3 nucleotides are TGTGCCAGCATTGGGTTGGGTTATAATGAAAAACTGTTTTTT. Protein sequence: CASIGLGYNEKLFF.

V gene TRBV28 combines with J gene TRBJ2-5; TRBD2 matches 11 bases. The CDR3 totals 14 residues. Germline loops: CDR1 MDHEN, CDR2 SYDVKM. J lost 4 bases, V lost 6 bases, and 4 bases had no gene match. The CDR3 loop is CASSIAGGPETQYF. The CDR3 nucleotides are TGTGCCAGCAGCATAGCGGGGGGGCCAGAGACCCAGTACTTC. The full variable domain, rest sourced from reference TRBV28 and TRBJ2-5, is DVKVTQSSRYLVKRTGEKVFLECVQDMDHENMFWYRQDPGLGLRLIYFSYDVKMKEKGDIPEGYSVSREKKERFSLILESASTNQTSMYLCASSIAGGPETQYFGPGTRLLVL.

CDR3 residues: CASSYSKGRHYGYTF. The CDR3 coding sequence is TGTGCCAGCAGTTACTCGAAGGGGCGGCACTATGGCTACACCTTC. V is TRBV6-5 and J is TRBJ1-2; possible D gene TRBD1, 5 bases. CDR1 and CDR2 from the germline V gene are MNHEY and SVGAGI. The CDR3 is made up of 15 amino acids. Trimming left V 0 bases short and J 3 bases short, with 11 bases between.

This clone has just a few counts. The J gene is TRBJ1-5, the V gene TRBV27; D unclear. The CDR3 is 13 residues long. Germline CDR1 reads MNHEY; CDR2 reads SMNVEV (reference sequence). V was pared by 6 bases and J by 2 bases, with 8 bases between. The DNA of the CDR3 is TGTGCCAGCAGAGCAACCCGCAATCAGCCCCAGCATTTT. This gives the protein CASRATRNQPQHF.

The chain joins TRBV7-2 to TRBJ2-7, with TRBD2 matching over 11 bases. Looked up from germline, CDR1 is SGHTA and CDR2 is FQGNSA. V lost 1 base, J lost 5 bases, and 4 bases stayed unmatched. CDR3 size: 15 residues. CDR3 amino acids: CASSLDLAGGNEQYF. CDR3 coding DNA: TGTGCCAGCAGCTTAGACCTAGCGGGGGGTAACGAGCAGTACTTC. The full variable domain, in which reference TRBV7-2 and TRBJ2-7 provide the parts outside the CDR3, is GAGVSQSPSNKVTEKGKDVELRCDPISGHTALYWYRQSLGQGLEFLIYFQGNSAPDKSGLPSDRFSAERTGGSVSTLTIQRTQQEDSAVYLCASSLDLAGGNEQYFGPGTRLTVT.

This chain uses TRBV29-1 with TRBJ2-2; no firm D call. The CDR3 length is 12 residues. The germline V and J ends were trimmed by 2 bases and 8 bases, with 9 bases remaining between them. From germline, CDR1 is SQVTM and CDR2 ANQGSEA. This CDR3 is CSVEQDAGELFF. CDR3 DNA sequence: TGCAGCGTTGAACAGGATGCGGGGGAGCTGTTTTTT.

The gene calls are TRBV10-2 and TRBJ2-7; D remains ambiguous. The CDR3 has 13 amino acids. Germline assignment: CDR1 WSHSY and CDR2 SAAADI. Trimming cost V 8 bases and J 2 bases, with 13 bases left between them. The CDR3 sequence is CASWERNTYEQYF. CDR3 in DNA: TGCGCCAGCTGGGAACGGAACACCTACGAGCAGTACTTC.

Only a few counts were recorded for this clone. V gene TRBV29-1 combines with J gene TRBJ1-2; weak D call: TRBD1 (5 bases). Between the trimmed V and J ends, which lost 6 bases and 8 bases, there was a span of 13 bases. This CDR3 has 11 residues. Germline V gene data show CDR1 as SQVTM and CDR2 as ANQGSEA. The CDR3 is CSVQQGEGYTF. DNA of the CDR3: TGCAGCGTGCAGCAGGGTGAGGGCTACACCTTC.

This clone was detected only a few times. This chain joins TRBV9 and TRBJ2-2; a weak D match, TRBD1 (6 bases). The CDR3 contains 14 residues. V lost 5 bases and J 0 bases, leaving 8 bases between the germline ends. Looked up from germline, CDR1 is SGDLS and CDR2 is YYNGEE. CDR3 sequence: CASSTGPNTGELFF. The CDR3 DNA is TGTGCCAGCAGTACAGGGCCGAACACCGGGGAGCTGTTTTTT.

The chain employs TRBV7-2 and TRBJ2-6; D not certain. The V gene's germline CDR1 is SGHTA and CDR2 FQGNSA. The CDR3 has 11 residues. The V end lost 1 base, the J end lost 12 bases, and 4 bases lay between the germline ends. The CDR3 loop is CASSLVGVLTF. DNA for the CDR3: TGTGCCAGCAGCTTAGTAGGCGTCCTGACTTTC.

This clone was observed a few times. V gene TRBV19 combines with J gene TRBJ2-7, with no clear D. Trimming cost V 1 base and J 6 bases, with 4 bases left between them. Germline V lookup: CDR1 LNHDA, CDR2 SQIVND (reference sequence). This CDR3 has 11 residues. The DNA for the CDR3 is TGTGCCAGTAGTATAGGGGGCGAGCAGTACTTC. Translation gives CASSIGGEQYF.

This clone was picked up one time. The chain combines TRBV15 with TRBJ1-3, with 8 bases matching TRBD1. The trim removed 0 bases at V and 0 bases at J, leaving 4 bases unmatched. The CDR3 has 17 amino acids. Germline CDR1 LNHNV, CDR2 YYDKDF (reference sequence). CDR3: CATSRDGQGISGNTIYF. CDR3 nucleotide sequence: TGTGCCACCAGCAGAGACGGACAGGGAATCTCTGGAAACACCATATATTTT.

The V gene is TRBV27, the J gene TRBJ2-7, with D unresolved. The V gene's germline CDR1 is MNHEY and CDR2 SMNVEV (reference sequence). The CDR3 contains 14 residues. The V end was cut by 4 bases, the J end by 3 bases, with 13 bases between. In DNA, the CDR3 is TGTGCCAGCAGTTCGGGCCCGCTCGGCTACGAGCAGTACTTC. Its translation: CASSSGPLGYEQYF.

The J gene is TRBJ1-2, the V gene TRBV7-9; 7 bases are a match to TRBD1. The germline V gene encodes CDR1 SEHNR and CDR2 FQNEAQ (reference sequence). CDR3 size: 13 residues. J was trimmed by 8 bases and V by 0 bases; bases with no gene match: 3. The CDR3 nucleotides read TGTGCCAGCAGCTTAGCGACAGGGCCCGGCTACACCTTC. Its protein is CASSLATGPGYTF. The variable domain in full, with the rest retrieved from reference TRBV7-9 and TRBJ1-2, is DTGVSQNPRHKITKRGQNVTFRCDPISEHNRLYWYRQTLGQGPEFLTYFQNEAQLEKSRLLSDRFSAERPKGSFSTLEIQRTEQGDSAMYLCASSLATGPGYTFGSGTRLTVV.

V gene TRBV4-1 combines with J gene TRBJ1-2; TRBD1 matches at 9 bases. J gave up 3 bases and V 8 bases, and 13 bases lay outside the gene matches. In germline, CDR1 is MGHRA, CDR2 YSYEKL. The CDR3 totals 16 residues. The DNA of the CDR3 is TGCGCCAGCGGGAACCCGGACAGGGGAATATACTATGGCTACACCTTC. Protein: CASGNPDRGIYYGYTF.

V gene TRBV7-9 combines with J gene TRBJ2-3; TRBD1 matches 7 bases. The germline gives CDR1 SEHNR, CDR2 FQNEAQ (reference sequence). Germline trimming cut 5 bases from V and 1 base from J; bases unmatched to any gene: 6. This CDR3 region has 15 residues. The CDR3 here is CASSQQGQRTDTQYF. The CDR3, as DNA: TGTGCCAGCAGCCAACAGGGACAGCGCACAGATACGCAGTATTTT.

V and J are TRBV18 and TRBJ2-7, with D possibly being TRBD1 (5 bases). The CDR3 is 14 amino acids. Germline V CDR1 and CDR2: KGHSH, LQKENI. The ends were cut back, 11 bases at V and 2 bases at J, with 19 bases in the middle. CDR3 sequence reads: CALIPIGEAYEQYF. The CDR3 region has the DNA TGTGCCCTCATCCCGATAGGGGAAGCCTACGAGCAGTACTTC.

The CDR3 protein is CASGDRGNTDTQYF. CDR3 nucleotides: TGTGCCAGCGGGGACAGGGGAAACACAGATACGCAGTATTTT. V is TRBV19 and J is TRBJ2-3, with 10 bases lining up with TRBD1. Looked up from germline, CDR1 is LNHDA and CDR2 is SQIVND (reference sequence). The CDR3 consists of 14 residues. With 9 bases clipped from V and 2 bases from J, the junction kept 5 bases outside the gene matches.

A note on this clone: The junction departs from the called germline gene at one end, perhaps through a read error. This rearrangement joins TRBV18 to TRBJ2-7; 10 nucleotides line up with TRBD1. The V gene's germline CDR1 is KGHSH and CDR2 LQKENI. The CDR3 length is 13 residues. The CDR3 nucleotides are TGTGCCAGCTCACTCTCCGGGACAGGGGCAAAGGACTTC. This sequence encodes CASSLSGTGAKDF. The entire variable domain, with the rest obtained from reference TRBV18 and TRBJ2-7, is as follows: NAGVMQNPRHLVRRRGQEARLRCSPMKGHSHVYWYRQLPEEGLKFMVYLQKENIIDESGMPKERFSAEFPKEGPSILRIQQVVRGDSAAYFCASSLSGTGAKDFGPGTRLTVT.